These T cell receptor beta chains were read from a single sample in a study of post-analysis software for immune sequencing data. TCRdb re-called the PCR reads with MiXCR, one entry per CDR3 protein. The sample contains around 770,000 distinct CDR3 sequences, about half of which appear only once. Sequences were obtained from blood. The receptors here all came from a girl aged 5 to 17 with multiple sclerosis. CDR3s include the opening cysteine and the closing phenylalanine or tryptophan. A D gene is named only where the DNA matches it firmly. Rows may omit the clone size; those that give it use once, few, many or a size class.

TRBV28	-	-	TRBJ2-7	TGTGCCAGCAACGGGACTCCCTACGAGCAGTACTTC	CASNGTPYEQYF
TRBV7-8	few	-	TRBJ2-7	TGTGCCAGCAGCTCTCAGGGCGGGGCGTACTACGAGCAGTACTTC	CASSSQGGAYYEQYF
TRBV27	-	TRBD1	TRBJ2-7	TGTGCCAGCAGTTCACTAGGGGGCCGGCTGTTAGAGCAGTACTTC	CASSSLGGRLLEQYF
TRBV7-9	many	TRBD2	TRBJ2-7	TGTGCCAGCAGCTTAGACCCGGGACTAGCGGGAGTATCCTACGAGCAGTACTTC	CASSLDPGLAGVSYEQYF
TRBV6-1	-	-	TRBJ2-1	TGTGCCAGCAGTCGACAACAACCGAAGGGTCGGTACAATGAGCAGTTCTTC	CASSRQQPKGRYNEQFF
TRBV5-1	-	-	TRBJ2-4	TGCGCCAGCAGCTTGGTATCATCCCGGGATAACATTCAGTACTTC	CASSLVSSRDNIQYF
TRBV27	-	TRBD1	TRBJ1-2	TGTGCCAGCAGTACCGGACAGGGGCATGGCTACACCTTC	CASSTGQGHGYTF
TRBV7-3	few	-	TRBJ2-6	TGTGCCAGCAGCCCCCATGCCTCTGGGGCCAACGTCCTGACTTTC	CASSPHASGANVLTF
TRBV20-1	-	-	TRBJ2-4	TGCAGTGCCCCTTCCGGGAGATACATTCAGTACTTC	CSAPSGRYIQYF
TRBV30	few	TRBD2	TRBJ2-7	TGTGCCTGGGGGACTACCTCCTACGAGCAGTACTTC	CAWGTTSYEQYF
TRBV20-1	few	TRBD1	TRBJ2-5	TGCAGTGCTAGGGGCAGGGGGCTGGGGACCCAGTACTTC	CSARGRGLGTQYF
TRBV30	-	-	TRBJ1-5	TGTGCCTGGAGTCTGACCGGAGGTGGCAATCAGCCCCAGCATTTT	CAWSLTGGGNQPQHF
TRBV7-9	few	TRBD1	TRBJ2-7	TGTGCCAGCAGCTCAAAAAGGGACAGTGGGGCGTACGAGCAGTACTTC	CASSSKRDSGAYEQYF
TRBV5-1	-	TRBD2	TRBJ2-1	TGCGCCAGCAGGCTCACTAGCGGGGACAATGAGCAGTTCTTC	CASRLTSGDNEQFF
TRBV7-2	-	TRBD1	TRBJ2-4	TGTGTCAGCAGCTTTACGGACAGGGAAGGACGTCACATTCAGTACTTC	CVSSFTDREGRHIQYF
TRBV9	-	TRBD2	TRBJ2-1	TGTGCCAGCCAGCTGGGACTAGCAGCTAATGAGCAGTTCTTC	CASQLGLAANEQFF
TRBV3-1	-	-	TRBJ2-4	TGTGCCAGCAGCCAAGGTCCTTCAATAGCCAAAAACATTCAGTACTTC	CASSQGPSIAKNIQYF
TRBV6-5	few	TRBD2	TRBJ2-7	TGTGCCAGCAGTTCTAGGACTAGCGGGAGACCTTACGAGCAGTACTTC	CASSSRTSGRPYEQYF
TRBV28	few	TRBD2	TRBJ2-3	TGTGCCAGTATCTCTAGCGGGAACACAGATACGCAGTATTTT	CASISSGNTDTQYF
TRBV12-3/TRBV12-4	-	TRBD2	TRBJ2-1	TGTGCCAGCAGCCTGGTGCTAGCGGGAGGGGTAACCTACAATGAGCAGTTCTTC	CASSLVLAGGVTYNEQFF
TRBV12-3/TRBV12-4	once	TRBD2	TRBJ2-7	TGTGCCAGCAGGGACCCTAGCGGGGCCTACGAGCAGTACTTC	CASRDPSGAYEQYF
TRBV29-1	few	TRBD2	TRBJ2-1	TGCAGCGTTAGCGGGAAGCGGGGCCTCCTTCGGGAGCAGTTCTTC	CSVSGKRGLLREQFF
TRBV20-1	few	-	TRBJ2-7	TGCAGTGCTAGTCCGCCCTTAGGGAACTCCTACGAGCAGTACTTC	CSASPPLGNSYEQYF
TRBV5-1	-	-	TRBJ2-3	TGCGCCAGCAGCGCGACAGGTAATTTCGGAGATACGCAGTATTTT	CASSATGNFGDTQYF
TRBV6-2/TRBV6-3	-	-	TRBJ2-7	TGTGCCAGCTCACAGGGGGGGTTACCCTACGAGCAGTACTTC	CASSQGGLPYEQYF
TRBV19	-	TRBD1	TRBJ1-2	TGTGCCAGTAGCCTTTGGGACAGGGGGCACTATGGCTACACCTTC	CASSLWDRGHYGYTF
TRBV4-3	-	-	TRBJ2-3	TGCGCCAGCAGCCAAGATAGTAGCGGCACAGATACGCAGTATTTT	CASSQDSSGTDTQYF
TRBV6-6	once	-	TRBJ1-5	TGTACCAGCAGTTACCATGGCAGCAATCAGCCCCAGCATTTT	CTSSYHGSNQPQHF
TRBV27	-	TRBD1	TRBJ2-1	TGTGCCAGCACCGGACAGGGGGCTTCTGTCTACAATGAGCAGTTCTTC	CASTGQGASVYNEQFF
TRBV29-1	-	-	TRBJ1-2	TGCAGCGCCGACGGTTCCTATGGCTACATCTTC	CSADGSYGYIF
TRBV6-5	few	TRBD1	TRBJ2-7	TGTACCAGCAGTTACGACAGGGTCGGCTCCTACGAGCAGTACTTC	CTSSYDRVGSYEQYF
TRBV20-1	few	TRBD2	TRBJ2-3	TGCAGTGCTAGCCTTACTAGCGGGAGGTCGATCACAGATACGCAGTATTTT	CSASLTSGRSITDTQYF
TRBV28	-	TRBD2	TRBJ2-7	TGTGCCAGCAGTCACCGGGACTACTACGAGCAGTACTTC	CASSHRDYYEQYF
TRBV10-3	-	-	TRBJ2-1	TGTGTCATCAGTGAGTCCCGGGACTGGACCTACAATGGGCAGTTCTTC	CVISESRDWTYNGQFF
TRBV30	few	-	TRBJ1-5	TGTGCCTGGACCGCGGACGGGAATCAGCCCCAGCATTTT	CAWTADGNQPQHF
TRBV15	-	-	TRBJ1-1	TGTGCCACCAGCAGAGATCGGGGGATGAGTGGGAGGGTCAGCACTGAAGCTTTCTTT	CATSRDRGMSGRVSTEAFF
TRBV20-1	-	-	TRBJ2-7	TGCAGTGTACAGAGTTTGGCGGGCCGAGGCGAGCAGTACTTC	CSVQSLAGRGEQYF
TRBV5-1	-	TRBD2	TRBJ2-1	TGCGCCAGCAGCCCATTTCCCGGGACTAGCGGGGGTGATGAGCAGTTCTTC	CASSPFPGTSGGDEQFF
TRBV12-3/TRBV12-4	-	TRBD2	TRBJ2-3	TGTGCCAGCAGTCGGCACCCTGGGACTAGCGGGAGAGTGGGGCCAGATACGCAGTATTTT	CASSRHPGTSGRVGPDTQYF
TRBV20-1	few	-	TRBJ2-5	TGCAGTGCTAGAGATTGGCGGGCCGGGGAGACCCAGTACTTC	CSARDWRAGETQYF
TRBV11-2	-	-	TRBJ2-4	TGTGTCAGCGCGGGACTGGGGGGCATTCAGTACTTC	CVSAGLGGIQYF
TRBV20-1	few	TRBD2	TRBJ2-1	TGCAGTGCTATAGCGGGAGGGGCAAAAACCTACAATGAGCAGTTCTTC	CSAIAGGAKTYNEQFF
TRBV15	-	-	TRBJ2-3	TGTGCCACCAGCAGAGTGGGAGGAGGGACAGATACGCAGTATTTT	CATSRVGGGTDTQYF
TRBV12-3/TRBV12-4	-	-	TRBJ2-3	TGTGCCAGCAGTTCCTCGGGTAGCGTGAGCACAGATACGCAGTATTTT	CASSSSGSVSTDTQYF
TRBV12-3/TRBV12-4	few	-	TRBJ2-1	TGTGCCAGCACCAACAATGAGCAGTTCTTC	CASTNNEQFF
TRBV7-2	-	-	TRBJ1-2	TGTGCCAGCAGCTTACAGATCCGATCTGGCTACACCTTC	CASSLQIRSGYTF
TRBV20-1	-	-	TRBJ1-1	TGCAGTGCTAGCCTCTGGAGGGTAGGACGCACTGAAGCTTTCTTT	CSASLWRVGRTEAFF
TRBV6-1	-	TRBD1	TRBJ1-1	TGTGCCAGCAACCCCGGGACAGAGAGTTTCGAAGCTTTCTTT	CASNPGTESFEAFF
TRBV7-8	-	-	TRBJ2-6	TGTGCCAGCAGCGAGAGTGGGAATGGGGCCAACGTCCTGACTTTC	CASSESGNGANVLTF
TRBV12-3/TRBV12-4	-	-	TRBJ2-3	TGTGCCAGCAGTTTACAAGATATGCAGTATTTT	CASSLQDMQYF
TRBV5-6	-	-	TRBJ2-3	TGTGCCAGCAAGGGAACTAGCACAGATACGCAGTATTTT	CASKGTSTDTQYF